Presented here are 17 T cell receptor beta chains from one specimen sequenced in a study of shared clonotypes between healthy human individuals (dated by TCRdb to about 2020). Receptor libraries were prepared by the immunoSEQ multiplex PCR assay. The clones in this table, taken by TCRdb from immuneACCESS, are in-frame only. Not every clone is retained; where verified, under half of the shortfall comes from an unresolved V gene, and the cause of the rest is unknown. The sample contains fewer than 850,000 clones, roughly 87% of them found a single time. 34% of the sample is taken by the ten largest. Sequenced input: memory CD8+ T cells from PBMCs. In light of the paper, this sample's cell subset or site label describes: CD45RO+ cells pooled with CCR7-negative TemRA cells. These TCRs come from a man between 18 and 29 years old in good health. Some clones in this sample may be carry-over from other donors' samples.

The gene calls are TRBV7-6 and TRBJ2-3; 8 positions match TRBD2. The CDR3 is 15 residues long. Germline CDR1 reads SGHVS; CDR2 reads FNYEAQ. The junction had 3 bases not matched to a gene; V was cut back by 3 bases and J by 1 base. CDR3 protein: CASSFLTSGTDTQYF. CDR3 DNA: TGTGCCAGCAGCTTTTTGACTAGCGGCACAGATACGCAGTATTTT.

The chain employs TRBV7-8 and TRBJ2-1; 8 nucleotides match TRBD2. Germline V gives CDR1 SGHVS, CDR2 FQNEAQ. With 5 bases clipped from V and 4 bases from J, the junction kept 10 bases outside the gene matches. The CDR3 spans 16 residues. The CDR3 DNA is TGTGCCAGCAGCGTAAGGGCTGCGGGAGGATACAATGAGCAGTTCTTC. Residues: CASSVRAAGGYNEQFF.

The V gene is TRBV21-1, the J gene TRBJ1-3; TRBD1, the D gene given by the table, was not confirmed from the DNA. TRBV21-1 is reported as a pseudogene. The CDR3 covers 17 residues. The CDR3 sequence is CASSTKGTVSSGNTIYF. In DNA form, the CDR3 reads TGTGCCAGCAGCACTAAAGGGACAGTATCCTCTGGAAACACCATATATTTT.

The CDR3 here is CASSSPWLDTIYF. The CDR3 DNA follows: TGTGCCAGCAGTTCACCCTGGTTAGACACCATATATTTT. The chain employs TRBV28 and TRBJ1-3; unclear D gene. CDR1 is MDHEN, CDR2 SYDVKM, per germline. V was shortened by 4 bases and J by 8 bases, with 12 bases between the two germline ends. The CDR3 has 13 residues. Based on the CDR3 plus reference TRBV28 and TRBJ1-3, the full variable domain is DVKVTQSSRYLVKRTGEKVFLECVQDMDHENMFWYRQDPGLGLRLIYFSYDVKMKEKGDIPEGYSVSREKKERFSLILESASTNQTSMYLCASSSPWLDTIYFGEGSWLTVV.

V gene TRBV7-9 combines with J gene TRBJ2-3, with a tentative D call TRBD1 (6 bases). CDR3 size: 16 residues. Deletions cut 5 bases from V and 3 bases from J, with 18 bases between. Germline V gene sequence: CDR1 SEHNR, CDR2 FQNEAQ (reference sequence). In DNA, the CDR3 is TGTGCCAGCAGCCTAGGGATTAACAGGGAAACAGATACGCAGTATTTT. It translates to CASSLGINRETDTQYF.

The gene calls are TRBV11-2 and TRBJ1-1; D is undetermined. V lost 1 base to trimming and J lost 1 base, with 10 bases between them. The germline gives CDR1 SGHAT, CDR2 FQNNGV. This CDR3 region has 15 residues. CDR3 sequence reads: CASSLGRAGNTEAFF. Written as DNA, the CDR3 is TGTGCCAGCAGCTTAGGTCGGGCAGGGAACACTGAAGCTTTCTTT.

The V gene is TRBV4-1, the J gene TRBJ2-4; D may be TRBD2 (6 bases). The CDR3 spans 17 residues. Trimming removed 4 bases from V and 0 bases from J, with 16 bases in between. Germline V CDR1 and CDR2: MGHRA, YSYEKL. The DNA of the CDR3 is TGCGCCAGCAGCCTGTGGCTTCGCGGGGTAGCCAAAAACATTCAGTACTTC. Its protein is CASSLWLRGVAKNIQYF.

This chain links TRBV7-9 with TRBJ1-1; possibly TRBD1 for D (6 bases). Trimming took off 5 bases at V and 3 bases at J, with 10 bases between the two ends. In germline, CDR1 is SEHNR, CDR2 FQNEAQ (reference sequence). The CDR3 contains 13 residues. As DNA, the CDR3 is TGTGCCAGCAGCCGGGGGGCGGACACTGAAGCTTTCTTT. Amino acid sequence: CASSRGADTEAFF.

Regarding this clone: The same CDR3 also results from other DNA sequences found in this sample. The CDR3 here is CASSLAGPTYEQYF. The CDR3 DNA follows: TGTGCCAGCAGTTTAGCAGGGCCGACCTACGAGCAGTACTTC. The chain combines TRBV27 with TRBJ2-7; possibly TRBD1 for D (5 bases). The germline V gene encodes CDR1 MNHEY and CDR2 SMNVEV (reference sequence). V was pared by 2 bases and J by 2 bases, with 10 bases between. CDR3 size: 14 residues.

This clone has more than one count but fewer than ten. The chain is built from TRBV9 and TRBJ2-1; 7 bases are a match to TRBD2. Unmatched junction bases numbered 6, after V lost 0 bases and J lost 6 bases. Germline V lookup: CDR1 SGDLS, CDR2 YYNGEE. The length of the CDR3 is 15 residues. The CDR3 DNA sequence: TGTGCCAGCAGCGTAGGGAGCGGGAAAGGCAATGAGCAGTTCTTC. Translated, it gives CASSVGSGKGNEQFF.

The V gene is TRBV7-6, the J gene TRBJ2-1; D unclear. The CDR3 length is 14 residues. Trimming pared 2 bases from V and 3 bases from J, leaving 8 bases between. Germline lookup yields CDR1 SGHVS and CDR2 FNYEAQ. DNA for the CDR3: TGTGCCAGCAGCTTAAGGCGCGGCTACAATGAGCAGTTCTTC. Translating it yields CASSLRRGYNEQFF.

This clone was counted a single time. This sequence joins TRBV27 and TRBJ1-2; TRBD1 might be the D (5 bases). The CDR3 covers 16 residues. Germline values: CDR1 MNHEY, CDR2 SMNVEV (reference sequence). V dropped 5 bases and J dropped 3 bases, with 19 bases sitting between them. The CDR3 is CASSLRARGEDYGYTF. CDR3 bases: TGTGCCAGCAGTCTGCGGGCGAGGGGCGAAGACTATGGCTACACCTTC.

The rearrangement joins TRBV7-6 to TRBJ2-5; D is perhaps TRBD1 (5 bases). CDR3 length: 17 amino acids. Trimming removed 7 bases from V and 0 bases from J, with 21 bases in between. The germline gives CDR1 SGHVS, CDR2 FNYEAQ. Written as DNA, the CDR3 is TGTGCCAGCACCCTCCTCGTGGTAGGGGCCAACCAAGAGACCCAGTACTTC. The encoded protein is CASTLLVVGANQETQYF.

V is TRBV5-1 and J is TRBJ2-7; 7 bases match TRBD1. V was pared by 0 bases and J by 2 bases, with 8 bases of the junction left unmatched. CDR1 is SGHRS, CDR2 YFSETQ, per germline. This CDR3 region has 16 residues. The DNA for the CDR3 is TGCGCCAGCAGCTTGGGACAGGGTACGGCTACCTACGAGCAGTACTTC. The encoded protein is CASSLGQGTATYEQYF.

The chain recombines TRBV18 with TRBJ1-5, with D hard to call. The germline gives CDR1 KGHSH, CDR2 LQKENI. V was pared by 8 bases and J by 12 bases, with 20 bases between. The CDR3 has 13 residues. The CDR3 loop is CASKPQEGALQHF. The CDR3 nucleotides are TGTGCCAGCAAACCCCAGGAAGGAGCGCTCCAGCATTTT.

The J gene is TRBJ1-3, the V gene TRBV7-9; D not certain. Germline V lookup: CDR1 SEHNR, CDR2 FQNEAQ (reference sequence). The CDR3 totals 13 residues. Trimming took 8 bases from V and 4 from J, leaving 12 bases between them. CDR3 DNA: TGTGCCAGCTCCCAAGAACTGGGAAACACCATATATTTT. It translates to CASSQELGNTIYF. The whole variable domain, remainder taken from reference TRBV7-9 and TRBJ1-3, is DTGVSQNPRHKITKRGQNVTFRCDPISEHNRLYWYRQTLGQGPEFLTYFQNEAQLEKSRLLSDRFSAERPKGSFSTLEIQRTEQGDSAMYLCASSQELGNTIYFGEGSWLTVV.

The rearrangement links TRBV28 to TRBJ2-3; no reliable D call. Per the germline V gene, CDR1 is MDHEN and CDR2 is SYDVKM. V shed 5 bases and J shed 3 bases, with 15 bases lying between them. There are 15 residues in the CDR3. This CDR3 reads CASSPMSQRTDTQYF. In nucleotides, the CDR3 is TGTGCCAGCAGTCCCATGTCGCAACGGACAGATACGCAGTATTTT.